This TCR beta chain was captured by sequencing in a study of beta chain features in type 1 diabetes. Study outcomes and limitations: There was a moderate but significant shortening of TCRB CDR3s in all four CD4+ subsets of Type 1 diabetes patients.

The CDR3 consists of 13 residues. CDR1 and CDR2 from the germline V gene are SGHNT and YENEEA. Deletions cut 4 bases from V and 7 bases from J, with 13 bases between. Comments on this clone: What it recognizes is unknown.

The investigators reverse transcribed all of the isolated RNA, so they sequenced expressed TCRB transcripts. The data were produced by immunoSEQ multiplex PCR, yet TCRdb's version contains in-frame clones alone and is incomplete. The repertoire includes about 220,000 clones, 9.5% to 13% of them detected once, and roughly 1.3% sits in the top ten. The sequence was obtained from a man younger than 30 in good health. The chain carries TRBV11-3 and TRBJ2-5; no firm D call. Sequenced input: central memory CD4+ T cells from blood. The CDR3 region is CASSSDLKGTQYF. As DNA, the CDR3 is TGTGCCAGCAGCTCGGACCTAAAGGGGACCCAGTACTTC.